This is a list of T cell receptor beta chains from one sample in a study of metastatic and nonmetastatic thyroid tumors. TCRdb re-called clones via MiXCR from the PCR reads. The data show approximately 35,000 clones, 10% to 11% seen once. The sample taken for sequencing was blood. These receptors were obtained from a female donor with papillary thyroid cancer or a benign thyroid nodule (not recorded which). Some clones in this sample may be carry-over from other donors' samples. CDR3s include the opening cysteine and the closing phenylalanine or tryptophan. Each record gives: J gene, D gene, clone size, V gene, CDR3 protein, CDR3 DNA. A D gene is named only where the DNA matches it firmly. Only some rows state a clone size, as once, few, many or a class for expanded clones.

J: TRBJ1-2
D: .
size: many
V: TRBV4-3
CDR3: CASSLGSYYGYTF
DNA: TGCGCCAGCAGCCTTGGGAGTTACTATGGCTACACCTTC

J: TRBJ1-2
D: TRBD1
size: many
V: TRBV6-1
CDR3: CASTQGGTAFAGYTF
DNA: TGTGCCAGCACCCAAGGGGGGACAGCTTTTGCTGGCTACACCTTC

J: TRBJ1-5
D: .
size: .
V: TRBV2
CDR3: CASARTVTSNQPQHF
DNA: TGTGCCAGCGCCCGGACAGTTACGAGCAATCAGCCCCAGCATTTT

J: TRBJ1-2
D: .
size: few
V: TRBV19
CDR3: CASSIDYGYTF
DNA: TGTGCCAGTAGTATTGACTATGGCTACACCTTC

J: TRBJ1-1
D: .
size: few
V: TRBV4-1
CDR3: CASSPRGTGMSEAFF
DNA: TGCGCCAGCAGCCCGCGGGGGACGGGGATGTCTGAAGCTTTCTTT

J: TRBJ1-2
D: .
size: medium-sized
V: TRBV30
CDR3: CAWSPYLYGYTF
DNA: TGTGCCTGGAGTCCCTACCTCTATGGCTACACCTTC

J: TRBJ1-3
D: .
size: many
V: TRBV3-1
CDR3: CASSPIGGTGNTIYF
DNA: TGTGCCAGCAGCCCTATTGGGGGGACTGGAAACACCATATATTTT

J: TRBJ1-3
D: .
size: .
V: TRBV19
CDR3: CASSTEGVRGNTIYF
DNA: TGTGCCAGTAGTACCGAGGGGGTGCGAGGAAATACCATATATTTT

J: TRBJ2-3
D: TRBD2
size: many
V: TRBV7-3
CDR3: CASGLAGLGTDTQYF
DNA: TGTGCCAGCGGGTTAGCGGGATTGGGGACAGATACGCAGTATTTT

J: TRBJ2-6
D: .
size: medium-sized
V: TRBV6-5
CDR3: CASSYGPSGANVLTF
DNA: TGTGCCAGCAGTTACGGGCCATCTGGGGCCAACGTCCTGACTTTC

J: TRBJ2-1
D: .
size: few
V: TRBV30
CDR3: CAWSPWWLRRRNEQFF
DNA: TGTGCCTGGAGTCCTTGGTGGCTCAGAAGAAGGAATGAGCAGTTCTTC

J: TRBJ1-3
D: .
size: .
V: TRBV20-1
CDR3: CSARDYGGSSGNTIYF
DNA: TGCAGTGCTAGAGATTACGGGGGAAGCTCTGGAAACACCATATATTTT

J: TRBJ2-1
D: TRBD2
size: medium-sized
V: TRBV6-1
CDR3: CASSEEAGGSAKNEQFF
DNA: TGTGCCAGCAGTGAAGAGGCGGGAGGGTCAGCTAAGAATGAGCAGTTCTTC

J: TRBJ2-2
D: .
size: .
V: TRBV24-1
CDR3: CATVFLAGGPGELFF
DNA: TGTGCCACCGTTTTTCTAGCTGGGGGACCCGGGGAGCTGTTTTTT

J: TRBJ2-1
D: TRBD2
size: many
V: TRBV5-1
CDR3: CASSLLPSGADSSYNEQFF
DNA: TGCGCCAGCAGCTTGCTTCCTAGCGGGGCTGATAGCTCCTACAATGAGCAGTTCTTC

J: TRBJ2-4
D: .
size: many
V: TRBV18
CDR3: CASSPRGLQNIQYF
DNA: TGTGCCAGCTCACCGCGGGGGCTCCAAAACATTCAGTACTTC

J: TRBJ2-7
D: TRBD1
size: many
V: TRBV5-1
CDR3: CASSFRDSDYEQYF
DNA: TGCGCCAGCAGCTTCCGGGACAGCGACTACGAGCAGTACTTC

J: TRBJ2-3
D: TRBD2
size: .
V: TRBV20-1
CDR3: CSATYRTSELTDTQYF
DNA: TGCAGTGCTACGTACCGTACTAGCGAGCTCACAGATACACAGTATTTT

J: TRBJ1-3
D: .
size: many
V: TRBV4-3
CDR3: CASSQDQTAGNTIYF
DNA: TGCGCCAGCAGCCAAGACCAGACAGCTGGAAACACCATATATTTT

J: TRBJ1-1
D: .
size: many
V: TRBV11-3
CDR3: CASSMTVNTEAFF
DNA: TGTGCCAGCAGCATGACAGTGAACACTGAAGCTTTCTTT

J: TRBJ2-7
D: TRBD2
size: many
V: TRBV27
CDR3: CASSLAGGRSEQYF
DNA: TGTGCCAGCAGTTTAGCGGGAGGGCGAAGCGAGCAGTACTTC

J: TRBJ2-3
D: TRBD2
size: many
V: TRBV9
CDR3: CASSGTSGADTQYF
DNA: TGTGCCAGCAGCGGGACTAGCGGGGCAGATACGCAGTATTTT

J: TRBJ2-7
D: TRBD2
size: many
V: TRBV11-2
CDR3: CASSSWTSGIAYEQYF
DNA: TGTGCCAGCAGCTCATGGACTAGCGGGATTGCCTACGAGCAGTACTTC

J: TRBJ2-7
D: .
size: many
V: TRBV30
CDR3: CAWSVGVNKQYF
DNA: TGTGCCTGGAGTGTGGGAGTAAACAAGCAGTACTTC

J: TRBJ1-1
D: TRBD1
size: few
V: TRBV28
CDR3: CAGSPGTGMRTEASF
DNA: TGTGCCGGCAGCCCCGGGACAGGGATGAGGACTGAAGCTTCCTTT

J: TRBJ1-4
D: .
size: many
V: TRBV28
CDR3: CASSYPQSGWANEKLFF
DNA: TGTGCCAGCAGTTATCCTCAGAGTGGTTGGGCTAATGAAAAACTGTTTTTT

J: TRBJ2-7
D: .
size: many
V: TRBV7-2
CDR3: CASSFGVTYEQYF
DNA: TGTGCCAGCAGCTTCGGGGTTACCTACGAGCAGTACTTC

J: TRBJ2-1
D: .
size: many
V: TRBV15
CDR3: CATSRDYGPGEQFF
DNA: TGTGCCACCAGCAGAGATTATGGCCCTGGCGAGCAGTTCTTC

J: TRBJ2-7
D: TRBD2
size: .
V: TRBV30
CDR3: CAWSPSTSAAPYEQYF
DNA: TGTGCCTGGAGTCCCTCTACTAGCGCGGCCCCCTATGAGCAGTACTTC

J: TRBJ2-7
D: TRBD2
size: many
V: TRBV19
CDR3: CASSMVWLAAHEQYF
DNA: TGTGCCAGTAGTATGGTTTGGCTAGCGGCGCACGAGCAGTACTTC

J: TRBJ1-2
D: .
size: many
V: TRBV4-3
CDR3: CASSQVPQGRFVF
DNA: TGCGCCAGCAGCCAAGTTCCTCAGGGAAGGTTTGTCTTC

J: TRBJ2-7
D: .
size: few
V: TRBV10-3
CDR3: CAISVGPSYEQYF
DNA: TGTGCCATCAGTGTCGGGCCCTCCTACGAGCAGTACTTC

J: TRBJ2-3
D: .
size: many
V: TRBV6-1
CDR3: CASSTYRTQYF
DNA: TGTGCCAGCAGTACATACAGGACGCAGTATTTT

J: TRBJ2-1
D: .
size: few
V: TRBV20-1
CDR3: CSASFAGRDEQFF
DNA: TGCAGTGCTAGTTTTGCAGGACGGGATGAGCAGTTCTTC

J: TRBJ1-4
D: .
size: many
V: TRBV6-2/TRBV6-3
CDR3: CASSYIRGGTEKLFF
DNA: TGTGCCAGCAGTTATATCAGGGGTGGAACGGAAAAACTGTTTTTT

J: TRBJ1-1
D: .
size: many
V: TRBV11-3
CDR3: CASSLGSGFPEAFF
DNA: TGTGCCAGCAGCTTAGGGTCAGGGTTCCCTGAAGCTTTCTTT

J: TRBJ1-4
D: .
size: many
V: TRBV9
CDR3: CASSVGMEGYGEKLFF
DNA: TGTGCCAGCAGCGTAGGGATGGAGGGCTACGGTGAAAAACTGTTTTTT

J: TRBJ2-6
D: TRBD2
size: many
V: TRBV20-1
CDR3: CSARAPSGSGESKGANVLTF
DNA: TGCAGTGCTAGGGCGCCGAGCGGTAGCGGGGAGTCGAAAGGGGCCAACGTCCTGACTTTC

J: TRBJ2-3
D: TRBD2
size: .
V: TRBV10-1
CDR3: CASSEFGLAGAADTQYF
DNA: TGCGCCAGCAGTGAGTTCGGACTAGCAGGAGCGGCAGATACGCAGTATTTT

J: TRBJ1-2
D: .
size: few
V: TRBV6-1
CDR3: CASWGGGLHGYTF
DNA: TGTGCCAGCTGGGGAGGGGGATTACATGGCTACACCTTC

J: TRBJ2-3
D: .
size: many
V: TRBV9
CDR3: CASSVEGPSTDTQYF
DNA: TGTGCCAGCAGCGTAGAGGGGCCTAGCACAGATACGCAGTATTTT

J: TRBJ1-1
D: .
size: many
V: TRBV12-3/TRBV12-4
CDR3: CASSYRAGNTEAFF
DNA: TGTGCCAGCAGTTACAGGGCGGGGAACACTGAAGCTTTCTTT

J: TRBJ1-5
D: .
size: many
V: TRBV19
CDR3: CASSPSGGSNQPQHF
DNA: TGTGCCAGTAGTCCTTCGGGGGGAAGCAATCAGCCCCAGCATTTT

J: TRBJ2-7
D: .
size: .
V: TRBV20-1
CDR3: CSARGHRAISYEQYF
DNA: TGCAGTGCTAGAGGCCACAGGGCCATCTCCTACGAGCAGTACTTC

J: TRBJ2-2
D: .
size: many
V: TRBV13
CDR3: CASSFQWDGSNTGELFF
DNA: TGTGCCAGCAGCTTTCAATGGGACGGCTCGAACACCGGGGAGCTGTTTTTT